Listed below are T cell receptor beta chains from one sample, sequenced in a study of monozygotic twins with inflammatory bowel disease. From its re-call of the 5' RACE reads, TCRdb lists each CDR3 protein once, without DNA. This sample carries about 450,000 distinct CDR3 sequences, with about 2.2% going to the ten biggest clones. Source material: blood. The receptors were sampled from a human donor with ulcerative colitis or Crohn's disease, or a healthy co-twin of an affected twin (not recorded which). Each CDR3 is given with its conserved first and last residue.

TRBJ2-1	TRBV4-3	CASSQDLAQVVNEQFF
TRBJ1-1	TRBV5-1	CASSEDPGNTEAFF
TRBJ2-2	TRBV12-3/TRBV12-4	CASSRRQGLGTGELFF
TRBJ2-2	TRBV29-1	CSVLQGSFINTGELFF
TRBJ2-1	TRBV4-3	CASSPGSKDNEQFF
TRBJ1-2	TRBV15	CATSRAQESGYTF
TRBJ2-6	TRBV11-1	CASSSGFLAGGHSGANVLTF
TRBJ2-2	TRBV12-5	CASGSGTSRPGELFF
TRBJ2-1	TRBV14	CASSTLKREAGEQFF
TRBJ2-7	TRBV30	CAWYRGTEQYF
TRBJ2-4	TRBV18	CASSPPTGTAKNIQYF
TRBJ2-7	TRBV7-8	CASSLGRRSYEQYF
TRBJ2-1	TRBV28	CASSLWKLAGGPGEQFF
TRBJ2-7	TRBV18	CASSLPGTARSYEQYF
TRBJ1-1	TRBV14	CASSQGRGGTEAFF
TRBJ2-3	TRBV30	CAWSVSGLYTDTQYF
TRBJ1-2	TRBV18	CASSPGQRNYGYTF
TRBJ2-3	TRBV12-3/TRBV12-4	CASRVGASTDTQYF
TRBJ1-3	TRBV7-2	CASSLSQISGNTIYF
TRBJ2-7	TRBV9	CASSPDWGGYEQYF
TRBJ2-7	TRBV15	CATSRNDRGQSYEQYF
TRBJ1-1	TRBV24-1	CATSEAGGVTEAFF
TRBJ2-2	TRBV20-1	CSARGASVANTGELFF
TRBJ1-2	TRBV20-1	CSARRRDTEYGYTF
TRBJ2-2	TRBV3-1	CASSQVSVKAGELFF
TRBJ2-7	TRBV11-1	CASSLLGREQYF
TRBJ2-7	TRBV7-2	CASSLARTTYEQYF
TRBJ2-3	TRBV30	CAWSHPAPAQYF
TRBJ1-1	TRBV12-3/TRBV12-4	CASSTGSVSEAFF
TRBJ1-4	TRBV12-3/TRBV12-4	CASSLGGSVTNEKLFF
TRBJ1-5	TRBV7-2	CASSSVTSQPQHF
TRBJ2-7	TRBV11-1	CASSWAGRGSYEQYF
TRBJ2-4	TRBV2	CASWTPARGAKNIQYF
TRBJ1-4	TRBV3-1	CAAGGSNEKLFF
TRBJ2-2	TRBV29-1	CSAYFMGLNTGELFF
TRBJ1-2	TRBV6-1	CASTTSANYGYTF
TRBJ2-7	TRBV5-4	CASSLGPSGVYEQYF
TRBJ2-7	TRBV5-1	CASSLGGLTGKYEQYF
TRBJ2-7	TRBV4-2	CASSQEGRGQRSYEQYF
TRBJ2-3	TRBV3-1	CASRGLAATDTQYF
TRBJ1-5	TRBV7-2	CASSHYNQPQHF
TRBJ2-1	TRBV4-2	CASSRERVDEQFF